Listed here are 28 T cell receptor beta chains from one sample, sequenced in a study of T-cell reconstitution after alpha-beta-depleted transplantation in children. A TCRbeta library incorporating unique molecular identifiers was prepared. Each CDR3 protein gets one entry after TCRdb re-called the PCR reads with MiXCR. The sample records about 240,000 distinct CDR3 sequences, around 13% being singletons. Sample: PBMCs from the stem cell graft donor, taken from the stem cell graft. These receptors came from a human donor who donated a stem cell graft to a child with acute lymphoblastic leukemia.

This clonotype was seen ten or more times. The genes are TRBV29-1 and TRBJ2-5, with TRBD1 as a possible D gene (6 bases). Trimming removed 7 bases at V and 3 bases at J, with 15 bases between. From germline, CDR1 is SQVTM and CDR2 ANQGSEA. The CDR3 consists of 13 residues. The CDR3 region is CSAQGSTEETQYF. In DNA form, the CDR3 reads TGCAGCGCACAGGGTTCCACCGAAGAGACCCAGTACTTC. Complete variable domain (other parts from reference TRBV29-1 and TRBJ2-5): SAVISQKPSRDICQRGTSLTIQCQVDSQVTMMFWYRQQPGQSLTLIATANQGSEATYESGFVIDKFPISRPNLTFSTLTVSNMSPEDSSIYLCSAQGSTEETQYFGPGTRLLVL.

The table lists this clonotype with a few counts. The J gene is TRBJ2-2, the V gene TRBV4-3; the match to TRBD1 covers 9 bases. This CDR3 spans 16 amino acids. J lost 2 bases, V lost 3 bases, and 4 bases had no gene match. CDR1 is LGHNA and CDR2 is YSLEER in the germline V gene. CDR3 sequence: CASSQGTGPNTGELFF. CDR3 nucleotides: TGCGCCAGCAGCCAGGGGACAGGGCCCAACACCGGGGAGCTGTTTTTT.

The rearrangement links TRBV7-8 to TRBJ1-5; D is perhaps TRBD1 (6 bases). The V gene lost 5 bases and the J gene lost 5 bases, with 13 bases spanning the gap. CDR3 size: 14 residues. Per the germline V gene, CDR1 is SGHVS and CDR2 is FQNEAQ. The chain's CDR3 is CASSVTGAHQPQHF. The CDR3 DNA reads as TGTGCCAGCAGCGTGACAGGAGCCCATCAGCCCCAGCATTTT.

This clonotype was found once. The rearrangement links TRBV6-5 to TRBJ1-2, with no clear D. The CDR3 spans 15 residues. Germline values: CDR1 MNHEY, CDR2 SVGAGI. The V end was cut by 3 bases, the J end by 0 bases, with 11 bases between. CDR3 loop: CASSYSGSTNYGYTF. The CDR3 region has the DNA TGTGCCAGCAGTTATAGCGGCAGTACTAACTATGGCTACACCTTC.

This clonotype was observed many times. This rearrangement joins TRBV12-3 or TRBV12-4 to TRBJ2-7, with D perhaps matching TRBD2 (6 bases). V lost 3 bases to trimming and J lost 3 bases, with 12 bases between them. The CDR3 is 14 residues long. The CDR3 region has the DNA TGTGCCAGCAGTTTGGCGGGAAAAAACTACGAGCAGTACTTC. This gives the protein CASSLAGKNYEQYF.

This clonotype was recorded at least ten times. The chain has TRBV10-3 and TRBJ2-2; D is possibly TRBD1 or TRBD2 (5 bases each). The germline CDR1 and CDR2 sequences are ENHRY and SYGVKD. CDR3 length equals 13 residues. With 4 bases removed from V and 3 bases from J, the gap between germline ends came to 6 bases. CDR3 bases: TGTGCCATCAGTGTGGGGGACACCGGGGAGCTGTTTTTT. It is translated as CAISVGDTGELFF.

This clonotype was seen many times. The chain links TRBV7-8 to TRBJ2-4; a weak D match, TRBD1 (6 bases). Germline V CDR1 and CDR2: SGHVS, FQNEAQ. Trimming left V 5 bases short and J 5 bases short, with 16 bases between. The CDR3 has 15 residues. The CDR3 DNA follows: TGTGCCAGCAGCCCATACAGGGTCTCCCAAAACATTCAGTACTTC. Translating gives CASSPYRVSQNIQYF.

At least ten counts were recorded for this clonotype. CDR3 sequence (DNA): TGCGCCAGCAGCTACCGGACTAGCGGGAGTCTCTCCTACGAGCAGTACTTC. The encoded protein is CASSYRTSGSLSYEQYF. The chain joins TRBV5-1 to TRBJ2-7, with 13 bases matching TRBD2. There are 17 residues in the CDR3. Germline assignment: CDR1 SGHRS and CDR2 YFSETQ. V gave up 3 bases and J gave up 0 bases; unmatched junction bases: 6.

This clonotype was counted many times. The V gene is TRBV3-1, the J gene TRBJ2-2; no clear D. V lost 8 bases and J lost 2, with 15 bases in between. The CDR3 sequence is 15 residues long. Germline assignment: CDR1 LGHDT and CDR2 YNNKEL (reference sequence). CDR3 sequence (DNA): TGTGCCAGCTCCCCACCCGGAGTTAACACCGGGGAGCTGTTTTTT. Its protein is CASSPPGVNTGELFF.

This clonotype was found many times. This chain uses TRBV20-1 with TRBJ2-2; D is possibly TRBD1 (6 bases). Germline V gives CDR1 DFQATT, CDR2 SNEGSKA (reference sequence). V was clipped by 5 bases and J by 1 base, with 17 bases between them. CDR3 size: 16 residues. CDR3 sequence: CSASVRGWGNTGELFF. CDR3 nucleotide sequence: TGCAGTGCTTCCGTCAGGGGATGGGGGAACACCGGGGAGCTGTTTTTT.

The chain is built from TRBV11-2 and TRBJ2-3; TRBD2 matches 7 bases. Germline V gene lookup returns CDR1 SGHAT and CDR2 FQNNGV. V trimming: 5 bases; J trimming: 3 bases; junction bases outside the gene matches: 17. The length of the CDR3 is 18 residues. CDR3 sequence (DNA): TGTGCCAGCAGCGCCCAACCGCTAGCGGCCTCAGGGACAGATACGCAGTATTTT. It is translated as CASSAQPLAASGTDTQYF.

This clonotype has a count of ten or more. The rearrangement joins TRBV29-1 to TRBJ1-2, with 7 bases identical to TRBD1. Trimming at V came to 7 bases and at J to 8 bases, leaving 10 bases not matched to a gene. There are 12 residues in the CDR3. Germline V gene data show CDR1 as SQVTM and CDR2 as ANQGSEA. CDR3 protein: CSAGTVSMGYTF. The CDR3 DNA reads as TGCAGCGCCGGGACAGTCTCAATGGGCTACACCTTC.

This clonotype appeared a few times. The genes are TRBV30 and TRBJ2-1; D unresolved. Trimming cost V 0 bases and J 7 bases, with 7 bases left between them. The CDR3 sequence is 12 residues long. Germline CDR1 GTSNPN, CDR2 SVGIG (reference sequence). This CDR3 is CAWSVHRNEQFF. DNA for the CDR3: TGTGCCTGGAGTGTACATAGGAATGAGCAGTTCTTC. The full variable domain, its missing parts supplied by reference TRBV30 and TRBJ2-1, is SQTIHQWPATLVQPVGSPLSLECTVEGTSNPNLYWYRQAAGRGLQLLFYSVGIGQISSEVPQNLSASRPQDRQFILSSKKLLLSDSGFYLCAWSVHRNEQFFGPGTRLTVL.

This clonotype was observed at least ten times. The chain is built from TRBV18 and TRBJ1-1; D is uncertain. Germline CDR1 and CDR2: KGHSH and LQKENI. V lost 2 bases to trimming and J lost 3 bases, with 4 bases between them. There are 12 residues in the CDR3. CDR3 sequence: CASSPSYTEAFF. The CDR3 nucleotides read TGTGCCAGCTCACCATCCTACACTGAAGCTTTCTTT.

This clonotype was counted many times. The chain recombines TRBV19 with TRBJ1-1; a weak D match, TRBD1 (5 bases). With 5 bases removed from V and 1 base from J, the gap between germline ends came to 8 bases. Per germline, CDR1 LNHDA and CDR2 SQIVND (reference sequence). The CDR3 totals 13 residues. The CDR3 loop is CASSRGENTEAFF. The CDR3, as DNA: TGTGCCAGTAGTCGGGGGGAGAACACTGAAGCTTTCTTT.

This clonotype was seen a few times. The V and J genes are TRBV5-1 and TRBJ2-1; D possibly matches TRBD1 or TRBD2 (5 bases each). The CDR3 sequence is 13 residues long. Germline CDR1 SGHRS, CDR2 YFSETQ. Trimming took 6 bases from V and 6 from J, leaving 13 bases between them. The CDR3 nucleotides are TGCGCCAGCAACCCTGGGGCGGGCAATGAGCAGTTCTTC. Translated: CASNPGAGNEQFF.

This clonotype was picked up many times. V gene TRBV14 combines with J gene TRBJ1-2, with D maybe TRBD1 (5 bases). Looked up from germline, CDR1 is SGHDN and CDR2 is FVKESK. This CDR3 region has 17 residues. Trimming took 6 bases from V and 5 from J, leaving 25 bases between them. As DNA, the CDR3 is TGTGCCAGCAGACGTACCGGGACTGAAGGTGGAGTTTATGGCTACACCTTC. It yields the protein CASRRTGTEGGVYGYTF.

This clonotype appeared many times. The chain carries TRBV6-5 and TRBJ2-7; D might be TRBD2 (5 bases). The germline CDR1 and CDR2 sequences are MNHEY and SVGAGI. CDR3 length: 15 residues. The V end lost 2 bases, the J end lost 6 bases, and 17 bases lay between the germline ends. Here the CDR3 reads CASSYGRPLAGEQYF. The CDR3 DNA follows: TGTGCCAGCAGTTACGGCAGGCCGCTAGCCGGCGAGCAGTACTTC.

In its sample, this clonotype was seen many times. This chain connects TRBV3-1 to TRBJ1-1; TRBD1 aligns across 7 bases. The CDR3 loop spans 17 amino acids. CDR1 LGHDT and CDR2 YNNKEL come from the germline V gene (reference sequence). With 4 bases clipped from V and 1 base from J, the junction kept 12 bases outside the gene matches. The CDR3 nucleotides read TGTGCCAGCAGCCCTGGACAGGCCAGGCATTGGAACACTGAAGCTTTCTTT. It is translated as CASSPGQARHWNTEAFF.

Many counts were recorded for this clonotype. The J gene is TRBJ1-2, the V gene TRBV7-2, with D perhaps matching TRBD1 (5 bases). Germline CDR1 and CDR2: SGHTA and FQGNSA. The CDR3 is 13 residues long. The V end lost 8 bases, the J end lost 6 bases, and 16 bases lay between the germline ends. CDR3 bases: TGTGCCAGCGGGGTGGAGGCGGGGCATGGCTACACCTTC. Residues: CASGVEAGHGYTF.

This clonotype was seen ten or more times. The chain carries TRBV7-2 and TRBJ2-5; possibly TRBD1 for D (5 bases). V was cut by 4 bases and J by 8 bases, with 17 bases left in between. Germline CDR1 SGHTA, CDR2 FQGNSA. The CDR3 contains 14 residues. The DNA for the CDR3 is TGTGCCAGCAGCTCCCAGGGAACAGGCGGAACCCAGTACTTC. As protein: CASSSQGTGGTQYF.

Many counts were recorded for this clonotype. The chain joins TRBV28 to TRBJ2-4, with D maybe TRBD1 (6 bases). Trimming removed 3 bases at V and 13 bases at J, with 19 bases between. CDR1 is MDHEN, CDR2 SYDVKM, per germline. The CDR3 has 14 residues. In DNA, the CDR3 is TGTGCCAGCAGTTTCCGAACGGGGACACTCGGCCAGTACTTC. Translated: CASSFRTGTLGQYF.

Note on this clonotype: This may arise from a read error, as a much more abundant clone is one base away. A read error is likely, as this CDR3 ends without the conserved phenylalanine or tryptophan. This sequence joins TRBV7-2 and TRBJ2-3; D is unresolved. V lost 5 bases and J 0 bases, leaving 9 bases between the germline ends. The CDR3 has 14 residues. Germline values: CDR1 SGHTA, CDR2 FQGNSA. CDR3 loop: CASSLVHSTDTQYL. CDR3 nucleotides: TGTGCCAGCAGCCTAGTACATAGCACAGATACGCAGTATTTG.

The table lists this clonotype with many counts. V usage is TRBV5-1 and J usage is TRBJ2-7; D is possibly TRBD1 or TRBD2 (5 bases each). CDR3 length: 19 residues. The V gene lost 0 bases and the J gene lost 2 bases, with 24 bases spanning the gap. Germline lookup yields CDR1 SGHRS and CDR2 YFSETQ. CDR3 DNA: TGCGCCAGCAGCTTGGCCAGAGTATCGATGAGAGGGGCACCCTACGAGCAGTACTTC. This gives the protein CASSLARVSMRGAPYEQYF. The full variable domain, in which reference TRBV5-1 and TRBJ2-7 provide the parts outside the CDR3, is KAGVTQTPRYLIKTRGQQVTLSCSPISGHRSVSWYQQTPGQGLQFLFEYFSETQRNKGNFPGRFSGRQFSNSRSEMNVSTLELGDSALYLCASSLARVSMRGAPYEQYFGPGTRLTVT.

This clonotype was seen ten or more times. This chain links TRBV20-1 with TRBJ1-1; 10 bases fit TRBD1. The CDR3 consists of 16 residues. Germline values: CDR1 DFQATT, CDR2 SNEGSKA (reference sequence). The J segment lost 2 bases and the V segment lost 7 bases, leaving 13 bases of the junction unmatched. CDR3 region: CSGSGRGQGTNTEAFF. The CDR3 DNA is TGCAGTGGCAGTGGTAGGGGACAGGGGACCAACACTGAAGCTTTCTTT.

This clonotype has at least ten counts. V and J are TRBV28 and TRBJ2-4; D not resolved. The CDR3 has 11 residues. Trimming pared 5 bases from V and 6 bases from J, leaving 5 bases between. The germline V gene has CDR1 MDHEN and CDR2 SYDVKM. The CDR3 nucleotides read TGTGCCAGCAGTCCGGGAAACATTCAGTACTTC. It translates to CASSPGNIQYF.

This clonotype was seen repeatedly, ten times or more. The chain is built from TRBV27 and TRBJ2-7, with a possible D match to TRBD2 (7 bases). This CDR3 is built from 14 residues. Trimming shortened V by 4 bases and J by 0 bases, and 10 bases separated the two germline ends. Germline CDR1 and CDR2: MNHEY and SMNVEV (reference sequence). The CDR3 nucleotides are TGTGCCAGCAGTTGGGGGGGCGTCTCCTACGAGCAGTACTTC. It is translated as CASSWGGVSYEQYF.

V usage is TRBV6-1 and J usage is TRBJ1-6, with 7 bases aligning to TRBD1. Germline values: CDR1 MNHNS, CDR2 SASEGT. The ends lost 6 bases at V and 0 bases at J; junction bases unmatched: 5. This CDR3 region has 16 residues. Here the CDR3 DNA reads TGTGCCAGCAGGAGAGGGGACAGCTCCTATAATTCACCCCTCCACTTT. It codes for CASRRGDSSYNSPLHF.